The next 2 T cell receptor beta chains were all read from a single sample in a study of shared clonotypes between healthy human individuals. Libraries were prepared by immunoSEQ multiplex PCR; TCRdb keeps only in-frame clonotypes and omits some of them. The profile shows millions of clones, 95% of them singletons. The sequenced sample consisted of naive CD4+ T cells sorted from blood. Subset denoted: CD45RA+ positively selected. The receptors derive from a man aged 18 to 29 in good health.

This chain connects TRBV5-4 to TRBJ2-3; 8 bases agree with TRBD2. From germline, CDR1 is SGHNT and CDR2 YYREEE (reference sequence). This CDR3 has 15 residues. V lost 3 bases and J lost 0; bases outside the gene matches: 3. CDR3 loop: CASSSTSASTDTQYF. CDR3 nucleotide sequence: TGTGCCAGCAGCTCGACTAGCGCAAGCACAGATACGCAGTATTTT.

The chain has TRBV30 and TRBJ2-7; 8 nucleotides match TRBD2. V lost 3 bases and J lost 4; bases outside the gene matches: 5. The CDR3 runs to 13 residues. Per germline, CDR1 GTSNPN and CDR2 SVGIG (reference sequence). This CDR3 reads CAWSEGTRYEQYF. The CDR3 bases are TGTGCCTGGAGCGAAGGGACTAGGTACGAGCAGTACTTC.